This entry concerns a single T cell receptor (beta chain). Its specificity is unknown. The record originates from a study of T cell responses to AZD1222 COVID-19 vaccine. Study outcomes and limitations: CD4 TCRs linked to vaccination spanned spike, dominating at 160-218 and 743-854. Baseline seropositivity occurred in only a handful of AZD1222 recipients.

Profiling relied on immunoSEQ multiplex PCR, and the TCRdb table lists in-frame clones only, not all of them. The sample includes about 130,000 clones, more than 70% of them seen just once. Per the germline V gene, CDR1 is SEHNR and CDR2 is FQNEAQ (reference sequence). Trimming cost V 4 bases and J 6 bases, with 22 bases left between them. The CDR3 totals 16 residues. The rearrangement joins TRBV7-9 to TRBJ2-7; a weak D match, TRBD1 (6 bases). The source is an adult in good health. This sample comprised peripheral blood, obtained on day 0 of AZD1222 vaccination. CDR3 loop: CASSSYPKGQQIEQYF. The DNA for the CDR3 is TGTGCCAGCAGCTCTTACCCCAAAGGACAGCAAATCGAGCAGTACTTC.